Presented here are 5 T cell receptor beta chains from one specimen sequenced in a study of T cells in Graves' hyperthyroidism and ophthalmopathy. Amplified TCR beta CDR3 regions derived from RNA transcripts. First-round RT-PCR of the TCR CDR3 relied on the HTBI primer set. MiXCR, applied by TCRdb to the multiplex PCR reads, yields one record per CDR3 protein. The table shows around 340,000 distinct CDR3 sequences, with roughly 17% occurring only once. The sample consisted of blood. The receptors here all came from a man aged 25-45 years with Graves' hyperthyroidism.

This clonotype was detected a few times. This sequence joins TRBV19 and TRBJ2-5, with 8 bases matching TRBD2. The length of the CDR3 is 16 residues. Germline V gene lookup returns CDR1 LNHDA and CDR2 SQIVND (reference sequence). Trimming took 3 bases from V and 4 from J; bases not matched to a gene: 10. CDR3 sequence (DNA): TGTGCCAGTAGTATGGTTCCAGCGGGAGATGTAGAGACCCAGTACTTC. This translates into CASSMVPAGDVETQYF.

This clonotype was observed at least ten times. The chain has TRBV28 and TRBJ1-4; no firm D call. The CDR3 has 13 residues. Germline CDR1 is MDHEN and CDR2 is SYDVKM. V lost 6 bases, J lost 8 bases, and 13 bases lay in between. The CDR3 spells CASSPPVQEKLFF. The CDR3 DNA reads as TGTGCCAGCAGCCCGCCAGTACAGGAAAAACTGTTTTTT.

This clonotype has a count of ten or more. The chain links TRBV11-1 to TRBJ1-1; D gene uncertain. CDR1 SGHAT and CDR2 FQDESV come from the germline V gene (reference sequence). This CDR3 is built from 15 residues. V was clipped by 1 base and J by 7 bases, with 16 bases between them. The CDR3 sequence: CASSLVPSQNDEAFF. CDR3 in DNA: TGTGCCAGCAGCTTAGTTCCAAGCCAAAACGATGAAGCTTTCTTT.

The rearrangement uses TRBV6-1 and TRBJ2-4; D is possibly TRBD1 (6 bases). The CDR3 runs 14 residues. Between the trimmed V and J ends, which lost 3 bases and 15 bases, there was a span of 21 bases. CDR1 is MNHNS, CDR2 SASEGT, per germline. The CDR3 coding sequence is TGTGCCAGCAGTGAGTGGTTCGAGGGGGAAGTAGGGTACTTC. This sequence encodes CASSEWFEGEVGYF.

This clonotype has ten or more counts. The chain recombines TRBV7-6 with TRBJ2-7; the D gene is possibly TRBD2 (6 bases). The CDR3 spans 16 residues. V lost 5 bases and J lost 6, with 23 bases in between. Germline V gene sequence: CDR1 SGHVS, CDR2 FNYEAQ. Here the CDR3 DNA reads TGTGCCAGCAGCGCCCGTAGTAAGGAGGGGAATACCGAGCAGTACTTC. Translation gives CASSARSKEGNTEQYF.